The clone carrying this T cell receptor beta chain was observed a handful of times. TCRdb recomputed calls from the reads with MiXCR, one row per CDR3 protein. This sample carries approximately 90,000 distinct CDR3 sequences, about 28% of them seen once, and the ten largest clones take roughly 2.2%. The sample originates from a study of type 1 regulatory T cells. Study details: An in vitro protocol generated T-allo10, a Tr1-enriched, alloantigen-specific CD4 T cell product.

The CDR3 loop spans 13 amino acids. The V gene lost 0 bases and the J gene lost 5 bases, with 8 bases spanning the gap. CDR1 and CDR2 from the germline V gene are SGHVS and FNYEAQ. The V call is TRBV7-6, the J call TRBJ2-7; D gene ambiguous. This sequence originates from a human donor in good health. The material sequenced was CD4+ T cells, either the whole sample or a sorted fraction (not recorded which). The DNA of the CDR3 is TGTGCCAGCAGCTTAGCGACGGGTAACGAGCAGTACTTC. Its translation is CASSLATGNEQYF. The whole variable domain, filled in from reference TRBV7-6 and TRBJ2-7, reads GAGVSQSPRYKVTKRGQDVALRCDPISGHVSLYWYRQALGQGPEFLTYFNYEAQQDKSGLPNDRFSAERPEGSISTLTIQRTEQRDSAMYRCASSLATGNEQYFGPGTRLTVT.